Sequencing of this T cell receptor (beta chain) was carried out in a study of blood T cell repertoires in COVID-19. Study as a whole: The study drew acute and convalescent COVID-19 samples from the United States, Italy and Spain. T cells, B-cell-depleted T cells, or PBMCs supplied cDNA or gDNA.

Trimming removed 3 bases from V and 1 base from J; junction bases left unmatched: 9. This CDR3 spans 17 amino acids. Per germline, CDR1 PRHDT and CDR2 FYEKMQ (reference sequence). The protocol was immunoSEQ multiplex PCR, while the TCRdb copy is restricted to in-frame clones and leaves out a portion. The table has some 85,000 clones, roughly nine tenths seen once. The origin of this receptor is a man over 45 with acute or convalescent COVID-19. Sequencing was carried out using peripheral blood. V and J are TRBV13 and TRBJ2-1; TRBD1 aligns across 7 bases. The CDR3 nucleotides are TGTGCCAGCAGCTTGAACGCAGGGGACAGATCCTACAATGAGCAGTTCTTC. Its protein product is CASSLNAGDRSYNEQFF.